The 12 T cell receptor beta chains listed next were all sequenced from one sample in a study of OX40 agonist ivuxolimab in advanced cancers. Assay used: immunoSEQ multiplex PCR; TCRdb lists only in-frame clones, some missing. This table holds around 38,000 clones, approximately 92% found once. Sequences were derived from CD4+ or CD8+ T cells sorted from blood, sampled in a trial of the OX40 agonist ivuxolimab. The receptors were sampled from an adult with an advanced solid tumor such as melanoma, head and neck, liver or kidney cancer.

This clone came up once. The J gene is TRBJ2-3, the V gene TRBV13, with TRBD1 matching 10 bases. Trimming at V came to 3 bases and at J to 5 bases, leaving 2 bases not matched to a gene. CDR3 length equals 14 residues. Germline CDR1 and CDR2: PRHDT and FYEKMQ (reference sequence). This CDR3 is CASSFGQGEDTQYF. CDR3 nucleotide sequence: TGTGCCAGCAGCTTCGGACAGGGGGAAGATACGCAGTATTTT.

The V and J genes are TRBV9 and TRBJ2-1, with no clear D. The CDR3 contains 16 residues. The germline V gene encodes CDR1 SGDLS and CDR2 YYNGEE. V dropped 0 bases and J dropped 0 bases, with 10 bases sitting between them. The CDR3 nucleotides are TGTGCCAGCAGCGTAGATTATACGAGCTCCTACAATGAGCAGTTCTTC. It is translated as CASSVDYTSSYNEQFF.

The CDR3 is CASSLRAGELFF. The CDR3 nucleotides read TGTGCCAGCAGCTTAAGGGCCGGGGAGCTGTTTTTT. The chain employs TRBV13 and TRBJ2-2, with D hard to call. Trimming shortened V by 2 bases and J by 6 bases, and 4 bases separated the two germline ends. Germline CDR1 reads PRHDT; CDR2 reads FYEKMQ (reference sequence). The CDR3 sequence is 12 residues long.

The chain uses TRBV29-1 and TRBJ2-7; no clear D. CDR3 length: 13 amino acids. The V end was cut by 4 bases, the J end by 5 bases, with 15 bases between. The germline V gene encodes CDR1 SQVTM and CDR2 ANQGSEA. For the CDR3, the DNA is TGCAGCGTTGGCCTTCCATCGTTGCACGAGCAGTACTTC. This sequence encodes CSVGLPSLHEQYF.

The chain uses TRBV29-1 and TRBJ2-1; 7 nucleotides line up with TRBD1. CDR3 length: 12 residues. Germline V gene data show CDR1 as SQVTM and CDR2 as ANQGSEA. The J segment lost 6 bases and the V segment lost 6 bases, leaving 5 bases of the junction unmatched. The CDR3 region has the DNA TGCAGCGTGGGGGACAGACCCAATGAGCAGTTCTTC. As protein: CSVGDRPNEQFF.

This clone occurred once. The V and J genes are TRBV27 and TRBJ2-5; D might be TRBD2 (7 bases). The CDR3 runs 14 residues. Germline loops: CDR1 MNHEY, CDR2 SMNVEV (reference sequence). Trimming took off 7 bases at V and 2 bases at J, with 14 bases between the two ends. CDR3 coding DNA: TGTGCCAGCACTGAGGGGGGAGGGCAAGAGACCCAGTACTTC. Translation gives CASTEGGGQETQYF.

The chain joins TRBV5-1 to TRBJ2-7, with a weak D call TRBD2 (7 bases). CDR1 SGHRS and CDR2 YFSETQ come from the germline V gene. The CDR3 is made up of 14 amino acids. V gave up 1 base and J gave up 5 bases, with 13 bases separating them. CDR3 nucleotides: TGCGCCAGCAGCTTGAGGGGGGGTTTCCACGAGCAGTACTTC. This encodes CASSLRGGFHEQYF.

The V and J genes are TRBV7-9 and TRBJ2-1, with D unresolved. The CDR3 has 11 amino acids. Germline V gene lookup returns CDR1 SEHNR and CDR2 FQNEAQ (reference sequence). V was clipped by 7 bases and J by 8 bases, with 9 bases between them. The CDR3 loop is CASKWADEQFF. As DNA, the CDR3 is TGTGCCAGCAAATGGGCCGATGAGCAGTTCTTC.

This rearrangement joins TRBV7-6 to TRBJ2-3, with D hard to call. V lost 8 bases and J 2 bases, leaving 17 bases between the germline ends. The CDR3 is 15 amino acids. CDR1 SGHVS and CDR2 FNYEAQ come from the germline V gene. The CDR3 protein is CASSEGMGNTDTQYF. As DNA, the CDR3 is TGTGCCAGCTCCGAAGGAATGGGTAACACAGATACGCAGTATTTT. The full variable domain, completed using reference TRBV7-6 and TRBJ2-3, is GAGVSQSPRYKVTKRGQDVALRCDPISGHVSLYWYRQALGQGPEFLTYFNYEAQQDKSGLPNDRFSAERPEGSISTLTIQRTEQRDSAMYRCASSEGMGNTDTQYFGPGTRLTVL.

The rearrangement uses TRBV2 and TRBJ1-5; D is perhaps TRBD1 (5 bases). The germline V gene has CDR1 SNHLY and CDR2 FYNNEI. The CDR3 covers 15 residues. V lost 5 bases and J lost 4, with 15 bases in between. CDR3 nucleotide sequence: TGTGCCAGCAGTCAGGCCCGAGGGGAGAATCAGCCCCAGCATTTT. Translated: CASSQARGENQPQHF.

A single count supports this clone. The chain has TRBV2 and TRBJ1-3, with 7 nucleotides matching TRBD1. V shed 7 bases, J shed 4 bases, and the junction held 10 bases outside the gene matches. CDR1 is SNHLY, CDR2 FYNNEI, per germline. The CDR3 totals 15 residues. The CDR3 sequence is CASIRGMDRGNTIYF. CDR3 in DNA: TGTGCCAGCATACGAGGGATGGACAGGGGAAACACCATATATTTT.

The rearrangement uses TRBV7-2 and TRBJ2-3; 11 positions agree with TRBD2. CDR3 size: 15 residues. The trim removed 5 bases at V and 1 base at J, leaving 2 bases unmatched. The germline V gene encodes CDR1 SGHTA and CDR2 FQGNSA. Written as DNA, the CDR3 is TGTGCCAGCAGCGAGGGACTAGCGGGCACAGATACGCAGTATTTT. Protein product: CASSEGLAGTDTQYF.